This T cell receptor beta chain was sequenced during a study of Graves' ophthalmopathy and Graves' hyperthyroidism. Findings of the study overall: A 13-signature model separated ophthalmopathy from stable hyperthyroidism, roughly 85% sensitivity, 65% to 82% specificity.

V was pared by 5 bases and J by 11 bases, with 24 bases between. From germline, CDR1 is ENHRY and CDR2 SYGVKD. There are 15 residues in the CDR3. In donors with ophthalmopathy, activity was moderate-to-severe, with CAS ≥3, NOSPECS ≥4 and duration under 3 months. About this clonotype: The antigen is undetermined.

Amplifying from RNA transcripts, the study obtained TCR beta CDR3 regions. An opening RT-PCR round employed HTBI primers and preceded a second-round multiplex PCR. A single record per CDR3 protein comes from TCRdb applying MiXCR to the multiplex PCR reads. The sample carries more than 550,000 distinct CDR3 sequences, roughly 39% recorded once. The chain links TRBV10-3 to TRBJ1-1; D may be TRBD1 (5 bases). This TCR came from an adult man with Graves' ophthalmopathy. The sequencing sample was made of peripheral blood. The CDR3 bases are TGTGCCATCAGTTACGTGGCAGGGATTGATCAGGGCGCTTTCTTT. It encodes CAISYVAGIDQGAFF.